This T cell receptor beta chain was sequenced in a study of T cell responses to AZD1222 COVID-19 vaccine. Some second doses came at about 4 weeks and others at about 12 weeks; these were pooled. Broader study findings: The donors showed a predominance of white British ancestry and of females, with possible underestimation of clonal diversity. Seropositive status at baseline applied to only six AZD1222 recipients.

Comment on this clone: Antigen: not known.

Sequenced by immunoSEQ multiplex PCR; TCRdb stores in-frame clones only, minus some. Of fewer than 100,000 clones listed, roughly 90% are singletons. The source material was peripheral blood, sampled 28 days after the second AZD1222 dose. This clonotype was sampled from an adult who received the AZD1222 COVID-19 vaccine.

The CDR3 DNA reads as TGTGCCAGCAGCTTGGCCGGCGGCTACACCTTC. This sequence encodes CASSLAGGYTF. V gene TRBV28 combines with J gene TRBJ1-2; no definite D call. This CDR3 region has 11 residues. Germline V gene lookup returns CDR1 MDHEN and CDR2 SYDVKM. V was trimmed by 6 bases and J by 8 bases, leaving 10 bases between them.